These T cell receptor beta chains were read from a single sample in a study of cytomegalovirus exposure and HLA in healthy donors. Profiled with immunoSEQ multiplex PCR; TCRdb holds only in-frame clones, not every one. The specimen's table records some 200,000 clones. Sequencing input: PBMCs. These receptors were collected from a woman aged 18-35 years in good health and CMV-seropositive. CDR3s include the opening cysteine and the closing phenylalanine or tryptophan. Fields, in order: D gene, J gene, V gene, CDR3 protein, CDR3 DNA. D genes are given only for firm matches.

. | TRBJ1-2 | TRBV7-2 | CASSWGLNGYTF | TGTGCCAGCAGCTGGGGGCTAAATGGCTACACCTTC
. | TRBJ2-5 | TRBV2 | CASSESGHQYF | TGTGCCAGCAGTGAGTCCGGACACCAGTACTTC
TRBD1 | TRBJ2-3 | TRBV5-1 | CASSFGQGSTDTQYF | TGCGCCAGCAGCTTCGGACAGGGGAGCACAGATACGCAGTATTTT
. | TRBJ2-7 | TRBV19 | CASSIVGGPYYEQYF | TGTGCCAGTAGTATAGTGGGGGGGCCTTACTACGAGCAGTACTTC
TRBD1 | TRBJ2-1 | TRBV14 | CASSQSRTGGMNEQFF | TGTGCCAGCAGCCAATCCCGGACAGGGGGTATGAATGAGCAGTTCTTC
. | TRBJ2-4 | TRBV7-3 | CASSKTGENIQYF | TGTGCCAGCAGCAAAACAGGAGAGAACATTCAGTACTTC
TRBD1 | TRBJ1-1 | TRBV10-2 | CASSGQENTEAFF | TGCGCCAGCAGCGGACAGGAAAACACTGAAGCTTTCTTT
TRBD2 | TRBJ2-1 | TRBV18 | CASSRNSGGADEQFF | TGTGCCAGCTCTCGGAATAGCGGGGGGGCCGATGAGCAGTTCTTC
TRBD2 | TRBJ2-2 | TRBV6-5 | CASSYTSGVTGELFF | TGTGCCAGCAGTTACACTAGCGGAGTCACCGGGGAGCTGTTTTTT
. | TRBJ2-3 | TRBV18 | CASSPIGFDSTDTQYF | TGTGCCAGCTCACCAATCGGGTTTGACAGCACAGATACGCAGTATTTT
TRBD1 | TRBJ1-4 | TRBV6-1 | CASRGLDRGNEKLFF | TGTGCCAGCAGAGGATTGGACAGGGGGAATGAAAAACTGTTTTTT
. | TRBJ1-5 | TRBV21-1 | CASSKCGTGGHF | TGTGCCAGCAGCAAGTGTGGGACAGGGGGGCATTTT
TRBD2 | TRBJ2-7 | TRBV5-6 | CASSTLWTSGANKQYF | TGTGCCAGCAGCACCTTGTGGACTAGCGGGGCGAATAAGCAGTACTTC
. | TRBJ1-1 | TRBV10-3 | CASSYSSPDTEAFF | TGTGCCAGCAGTTACTCGTCGCCCGACACTGAAGCTTTCTTT
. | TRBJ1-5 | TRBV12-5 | CASGLVAGLSNQPQHF | TGTGCTAGTGGTTTGGTAGCGGGCCTTAGCAATCAGCCCCAGCATTTT
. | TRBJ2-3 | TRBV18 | CASSPGLDTQYF | TGTGCCAGCTCACCGGGACTAGATACGCAGTATTTT
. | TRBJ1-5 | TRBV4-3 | CASSQDLGAGYSNQPQHF | TGCGCCAGCAGCCAAGATTTGGGGGCCGGTTATAGCAATCAGCCCCAGCATTTT
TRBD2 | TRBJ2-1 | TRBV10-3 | CAIRASGALNEQFF | TGTGCCATCAGGGCTAGCGGGGCCTTGAATGAGCAGTTCTTC
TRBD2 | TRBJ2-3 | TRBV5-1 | CATMTSGASTDTQYF | TGCGCCACCATGACTAGCGGGGCCTCCACAGATACGCAGTATTTT
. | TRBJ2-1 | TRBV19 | CAIYQGANEQFF | TGTGCCATTTATCAAGGGGCCAATGAGCAGTTCTTC
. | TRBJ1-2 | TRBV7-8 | CASSPRTLREKGGYTF | TGTGCCAGCAGCCCACGGACGCTTCGGGAAAAAGGGGGCTACACCTTC
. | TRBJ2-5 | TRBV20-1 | CSAQALETQYF | TGCAGTGCTCAAGCCTTGGAGACCCAGTACTTC
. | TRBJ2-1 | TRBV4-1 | CASSPGQIYNEQFF | TGCGCCAGCAGCCCCGGACAGATCTACAATGAGCAGTTCTTC
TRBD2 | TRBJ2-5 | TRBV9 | CASSSSGGVQETQYF | TGTGCCAGCAGCTCTAGCGGGGGGGTTCAAGAGACCCAGTACTTC
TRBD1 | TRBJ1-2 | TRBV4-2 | CASSPVWDRGSTNYGYTF | TGTGCCAGCAGCCCAGTTTGGGACAGGGGAAGTACTAACTATGGCTACACCTTC
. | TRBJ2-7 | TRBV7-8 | CASSLTVSRVSYEQYF | TGTGCCAGCAGCCTAACGGTCTCGCGGGTCTCCTACGAGCAGTACTTC
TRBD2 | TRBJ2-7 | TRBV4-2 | CASSQAGTRDEQYF | TGTGCCAGCAGCCAAGCAGGGACTAGAGACGAGCAGTACTTC
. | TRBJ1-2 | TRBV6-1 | CASSATLPNYGYTF | TGTGCCAGCAGTGCGACACTCCCGAACTATGGCTACACCTTC
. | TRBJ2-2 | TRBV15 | CATSNLGTGELFF | TGTGCCACCAGCAACCTAGGTACCGGGGAGCTGTTTTTT
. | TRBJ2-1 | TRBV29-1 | CSASKTPGVVVNEQFF | TGCAGCGCCTCAAAGACTCCAGGGGTCGTCGTCAATGAGCAGTTCTTC
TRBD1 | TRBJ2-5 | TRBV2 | CARNSGTGYETQYF | TGTGCCAGAAATTCCGGGACAGGGTACGAGACCCAGTACTTC
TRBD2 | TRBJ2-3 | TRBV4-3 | CASSPRQTSGGPLVTDTQYF | TGCGCCAGCAGCCCCCGACAGACTAGCGGGGGGCCCCTCGTCACAGATACGCAGTATTTT
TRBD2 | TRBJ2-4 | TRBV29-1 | CSVAAAGGPPKNIQYF | TGCAGCGTCGCTGCGGCGGGGGGTCCCCCCAAAAACATTCAGTACTTC
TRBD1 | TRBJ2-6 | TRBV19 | CASLQGAGANVLTF | TGTGCCAGTCTCCAGGGGGCTGGGGCCAACGTCCTGACTTTC
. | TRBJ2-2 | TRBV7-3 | CASSLAGNTGELFF | TGTGCCAGCAGCTTAGCCGGGAACACCGGGGAGCTGTTTTTT
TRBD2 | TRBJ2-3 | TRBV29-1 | CSLGTSGREDTQYF | TGCAGCCTTGGGACTAGCGGGAGGGAAGATACGCAGTATTTT
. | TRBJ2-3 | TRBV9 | CASSGLVVPDTQYF | TGTGCCAGCAGCGGACTAGTTGTCCCAGATACGCAGTATTTT
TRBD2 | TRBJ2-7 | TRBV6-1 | CASSEAQWTSVAYEQYF | TGTGCCAGCAGTGAAGCGCAGTGGACTAGCGTTGCCTACGAGCAGTACTTC
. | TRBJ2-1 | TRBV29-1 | CSVARGSNNEQFF | TGCAGCGTTGCCAGGGGCTCAAACAATGAGCAGTTCTTC
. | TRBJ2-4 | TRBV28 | CASSFGTAENIQYF | TGTGCCAGCAGTTTTGGAACAGCGGAAAACATTCAGTACTTC
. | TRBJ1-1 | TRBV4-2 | CASSQDRGLNTEAFF | TGTGCCAGCAGCCAAGATCGGGGGTTGAACACTGAAGCTTTCTTT
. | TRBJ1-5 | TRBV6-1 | CASSERENQPQHF | TGTGCCAGCAGTGAGAGGGAAAATCAGCCCCAGCATTTT
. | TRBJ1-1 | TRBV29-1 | CSVGDSGAFF | TGCAGCGTTGGCGACTCTGGAGCTTTCTTT
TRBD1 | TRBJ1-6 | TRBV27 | CASRPDRVPYNSPLHF | TGTGCCAGCAGACCCGACAGGGTCCCCTATAATTCACCCCTCCACTTT
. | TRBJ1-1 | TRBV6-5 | CASSYSSGKVGTEAFF | TGTGCCAGCAGTTACTCGAGCGGGAAGGTGGGCACTGAAGCTTTCTTT
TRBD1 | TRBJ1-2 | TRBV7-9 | CASSPRQGDGYTF | TGTGCCAGCAGCCCCCGACAGGGCGACGGCTACACCTTC
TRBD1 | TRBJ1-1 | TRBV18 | CASSPFTGEDTEAFF | TGTGCCAGCTCACCTTTCACAGGGGAGGACACTGAAGCTTTCTTT
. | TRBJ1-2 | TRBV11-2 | CASSSLGGIGYTF | TGTGCCAGCAGCTCCCTAGGAGGGATCGGCTACACCTTC
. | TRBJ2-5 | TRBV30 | CAWRSTGQETQYF | TGTGCCTGGAGATCGACAGGACAAGAGACCCAGTACTTC
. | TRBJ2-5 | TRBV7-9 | CASSPFETQYF | TGTGCCAGCAGTCCTTTCGAGACCCAGTACTTC
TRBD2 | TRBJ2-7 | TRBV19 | CASSRSGSFYEQYF | TGTGCCAGTAGTCGTAGCGGGAGTTTCTACGAGCAGTACTTC
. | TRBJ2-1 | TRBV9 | CASSVGLEIEPYNEQFF | TGTGCCAGCAGCGTAGGTCTGGAGATAGAACCTTACAATGAGCAGTTCTTC
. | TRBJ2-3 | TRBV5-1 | CASSLRGIGTDTQYF | TGCGCCAGCAGCTTGAGGGGCATCGGGACAGATACGCAGTATTTT
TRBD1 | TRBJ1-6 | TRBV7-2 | CASSLVGGDRALNSPLHF | TGTGCCAGCAGCTTAGTAGGCGGGGACAGGGCCCTTAATTCACCCCTCCACTTT
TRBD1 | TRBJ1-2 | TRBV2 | CASSEEAGTGTNYGYTF | TGTGCCAGCAGTGAAGAGGCCGGGACAGGCACTAACTATGGCTACACCTTC
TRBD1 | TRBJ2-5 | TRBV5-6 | CASRPTGNEYQETQYF | TGTGCCAGCAGGCCGACAGGGAACGAGTACCAAGAGACCCAGTACTTC